A selection of T cell receptor beta chains follows, all from one sample in a study of radiotherapy plus CTLA-4 blockade in lung cancer. The repertoire was sequenced with immunoSEQ multiplex PCR; TCRdb's copy has only in-frame clones and lacks some. Among 43,000 or so clones listed, 55% to 80% were seen once. The input for sequencing was peripheral blood, taken from a patient treated with radiotherapy plus ipilimumab. The receptors come from a human donor with non-small cell lung cancer who had a complete response to radiotherapy plus ipilimumab. Each CDR3 is given with its conserved first and last residue. D genes are given only for firm matches. Not every row has a clone size; where given, it reads once, few, many or a size class.

>TRBJ2-3|TRBV7-9|NA|NA
TGTGCCAGCAGCTCTGGACAGAGTAGCACAGATACGCAGTATTTT
CASSSGQSSTDTQYF
>TRBJ1-4|TRBV5-1|NA|once
TGCGCCAGCAGCTTACGGAGGTCTAATGAAAAACTGTTTTTT
CASSLRRSNEKLFF
>TRBJ2-3|TRBV9|NA|NA
TGTGCCAGCAGCGCTGGAGCCACTGTAGGGGCGGATACGCAGTATTTT
CASSAGATVGADTQYF
>TRBJ2-7|TRBV30|NA|NA
TGTGCCTGGCCTTTGTTTTTAGCTTCCTACGAGCAGTACTTC
CAWPLFLASYEQYF
>TRBJ1-1|TRBV5-6|NA|NA
TGTGCCAGCAGCTTGGGGGGGGACACTGAAGCTTTCTTT
CASSLGGDTEAFF
>TRBJ1-5|TRBV19|NA|NA
TGTGCCAGTAGTATAGGAGGGAGGGGGTTCCCTCAGCCCCAGCATTTT
CASSIGGRGFPQPQHF
>TRBJ1-2|TRBV19|NA|NA
TGTGCCAGTAGTATAGATCTCCGGACAGTTGCTGGCTACACCTTC
CASSIDLRTVAGYTF
>TRBJ2-1|TRBV19|TRBD2|NA
TGTGCCAGTAGTACCTTAGCGGGGCCTTCCTACAATGAGCAGTTCTTC
CASSTLAGPSYNEQFF
>TRBJ2-5|TRBV19|TRBD1|NA
TGTGCCAGGGATCCCGGGACAGTCCGGGAGACCCAGTACTTC
CARDPGTVRETQYF
>TRBJ2-1|TRBV10-3|NA|few
TGTGCCATCAGTGATCCGGGAAACAATGAGCAGTTCTTC
CAISDPGNNEQFF
>TRBJ1-1|TRBV21-1|NA|medium-sized
TGTGCCAGCAGCAATGAAAACAGGTGCCTCACTGAAGCTTTCTTT
CASSNENRCLTEAFF
>TRBJ2-7|TRBV6-5|NA|NA
TGTGCCAGCAGTTACGGCGCAGGGGTGGCCTACGAGCAGTACTTC
CASSYGAGVAYEQYF
>TRBJ2-1|TRBV4-1|NA|NA
TGCGCCAGCAGCCAACTGGCGACTCGCTACAATGAGCAGTTCTTC
CASSQLATRYNEQFF
>TRBJ2-7|TRBV4-3|NA|few
TGCGCCAGCAGCCAAGGCCGGGTCCAACTAAACTACGAGCAGTACTTC
CASSQGRVQLNYEQYF
>TRBJ1-4|TRBV6-5|TRBD1|few
TGTGCCAGCAGGGACAGGGCAACAAATGAAAAACTGTTTTTT
CASRDRATNEKLFF
>TRBJ2-7|TRBV6-5|NA|NA
TGTGCCAGCAGTTACCCCCCGTACGAGCAGTACTTC
CASSYPPYEQYF
>TRBJ2-7|TRBV18|NA|NA
TGTGCCAGCTCACCCGGGGCCTACGAGCAGTACTTC
CASSPGAYEQYF
>TRBJ1-2|TRBV27|NA|NA
TGTGCCAGCAGTTCAGGCTTACTGGGGGGTCGCGGCTACACCTTC
CASSSGLLGGRGYTF
>TRBJ2-7|TRBV5-1|NA|once
TGCGCCAGCAGCTTGGACGACAACCCCTACGAGCAGTACTTC
CASSLDDNPYEQYF
>TRBJ1-3|TRBV6-5|NA|NA
TGTGCCAGCAGCTGGACAGTTGGAAACACCATATATTTT
CASSWTVGNTIYF
>TRBJ1-1|TRBV19|NA|NA
TGTGCAAGTGGGGCGGGGGGATTCACTGAAGCTTTCTTT
CASGAGGFTEAFF
>TRBJ1-3|TRBV28|NA|NA
TGTGCCAGCTCCGGGGGAAGAAACACCATATATTTT
CASSGGRNTIYF
>TRBJ1-1|TRBV13|NA|NA
TGTGCCAGCAGATTCCGGGGACAGAACACTGAAGCTTTCTTT
CASRFRGQNTEAFF
>TRBJ2-5|TRBV2|TRBD2|NA
TGTGCCAGCAGTCTGTCTTGGGGTACTAGCGGGACAACGGAGGAGACCCAGTACTTC
CASSLSWGTSGTTEETQYF
>TRBJ1-1|TRBV6-6|NA|NA
TGTGCCAGCAAGGACGGACAGCTTGAAGCTTTCTTT
CASKDGQLEAFF
>TRBJ1-6|TRBV19|TRBD1|NA
TGTGCCAGTAGTTCTCGGACAGGGGATTATAATTCACCCCTCCACTTT
CASSSRTGDYNSPLHF
>TRBJ1-6|TRBV7-2|NA|NA
TGTGCCAGCAGCTTAGTCAGGGCAGATCAAAATTCACCCCTCCACTTT
CASSLVRADQNSPLHF
>TRBJ2-1|TRBV13|TRBD2|NA
TGTGCCAGCCGAGAGTCTAGCGGTCTCTACAATGAGCAGTTCTTC
CASRESSGLYNEQFF
>TRBJ1-2|TRBV10-2|TRBD1|NA
TGCGCCAGCAGTGAGTTGCGGACAGGGGGGTCCGGCTACACCTTC
CASSELRTGGSGYTF
>TRBJ2-7|TRBV2|TRBD1|once
TGTGCCAGCAACCAGGGACAGACAGCCTACGAGCAGTACTTC
CASNQGQTAYEQYF
>TRBJ2-7|TRBV28|NA|NA
TGTGCCAGCAGTTCGCCCGGGACACCCGGAATCTACGAGCAGTACTTC
CASSSPGTPGIYEQYF
>TRBJ1-2|TRBV11-2|NA|NA
TGTGCCAGCAGCTTAGCGGGGAGGTATGGCTACACCTTC
CASSLAGRYGYTF
>TRBJ1-2|TRBV2|NA|NA
TGTGCCAGCAGTGCTTCCGGGTTGAACTATGGCTACACCTTC
CASSASGLNYGYTF
>TRBJ2-2|TRBV5-1|TRBD2|NA
TGCGCCAGCAGCTTCATAGGACTAGCGGAGGGGAACGGGGAGCTGTTTTTT
CASSFIGLAEGNGELFF
>TRBJ1-2|TRBV4-1|NA|NA
TGCGCCAGCAGCCAAGAAAGTCAGGGATGGGCGTATGGCTACACCTTC
CASSQESQGWAYGYTF
>TRBJ1-2|TRBV27|NA|NA
TGTGCCAGCAGTCCCCCGGGAGGGTTCCATGGCTACACCTTC
CASSPPGGFHGYTF
>TRBJ1-1|TRBV7-2|NA|NA
TGTGCCAGCAGCTGGCGGACAACAGGGTCTCTGACTGAAGCTTTCTTT
CASSWRTTGSLTEAFF
>TRBJ2-7|TRBV6-5|NA|NA
TGTGCCAGCAGTTATGTCCCAGGAGGGTCCTACGAGCAGTACTTC
CASSYVPGGSYEQYF
>TRBJ2-5|TRBV7-9|NA|few
TGTGCCAGCAGCGTAACCGGGACTTGGGAGCAAGAGACCCAGTACTTC
CASSVTGTWEQETQYF
>TRBJ1-1|TRBV4-1|NA|NA
TGCGCCAGCAGCCAAGGGGCAGGGATGGGAACCACTGAAGCTTTCTTT
CASSQGAGMGTTEAFF